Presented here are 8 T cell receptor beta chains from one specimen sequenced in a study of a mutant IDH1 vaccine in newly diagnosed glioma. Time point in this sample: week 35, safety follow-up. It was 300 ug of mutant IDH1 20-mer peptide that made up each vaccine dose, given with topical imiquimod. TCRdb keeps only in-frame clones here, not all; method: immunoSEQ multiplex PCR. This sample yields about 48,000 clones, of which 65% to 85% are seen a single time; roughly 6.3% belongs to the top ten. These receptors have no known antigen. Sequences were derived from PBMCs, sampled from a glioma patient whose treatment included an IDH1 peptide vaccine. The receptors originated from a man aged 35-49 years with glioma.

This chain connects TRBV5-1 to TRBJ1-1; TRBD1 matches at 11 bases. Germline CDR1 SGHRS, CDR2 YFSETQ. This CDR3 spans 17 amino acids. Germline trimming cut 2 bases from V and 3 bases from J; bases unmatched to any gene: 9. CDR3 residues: CASSFGTGGAVDTEAFF. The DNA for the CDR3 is TGCGCCAGCAGCTTCGGGACAGGGGGGGCGGTTGACACTGAAGCTTTCTTT.

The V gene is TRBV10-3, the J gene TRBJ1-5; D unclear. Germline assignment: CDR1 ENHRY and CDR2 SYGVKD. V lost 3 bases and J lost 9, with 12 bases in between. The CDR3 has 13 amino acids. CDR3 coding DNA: TGTGCCATCAGTGACCAGACCGCAGCGCCCCAGCATTTT. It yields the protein CAISDQTAAPQHF.

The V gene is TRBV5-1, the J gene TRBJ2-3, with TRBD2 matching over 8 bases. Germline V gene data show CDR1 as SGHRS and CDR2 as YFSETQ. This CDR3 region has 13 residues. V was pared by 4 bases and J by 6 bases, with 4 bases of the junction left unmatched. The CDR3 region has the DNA TGCGCCAGCAGCCGGGGGGGAACCGATACGCAGTATTTT. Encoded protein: CASSRGGTDTQYF.

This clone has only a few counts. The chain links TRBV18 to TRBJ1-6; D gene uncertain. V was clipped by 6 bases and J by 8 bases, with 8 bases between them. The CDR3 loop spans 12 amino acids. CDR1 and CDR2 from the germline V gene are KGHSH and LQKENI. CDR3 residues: CASSPQDSPLHF. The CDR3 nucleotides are TGTGCCAGCTCCCCTCAGGATTCACCCCTCCACTTT.

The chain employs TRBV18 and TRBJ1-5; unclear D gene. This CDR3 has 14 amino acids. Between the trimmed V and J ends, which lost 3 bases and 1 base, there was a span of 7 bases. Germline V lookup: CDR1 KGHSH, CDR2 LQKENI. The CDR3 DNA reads TGTGCCAGCTCACCGGGGTTAAGCAATCAGCCCCAGCATTTT. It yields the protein CASSPGLSNQPQHF.

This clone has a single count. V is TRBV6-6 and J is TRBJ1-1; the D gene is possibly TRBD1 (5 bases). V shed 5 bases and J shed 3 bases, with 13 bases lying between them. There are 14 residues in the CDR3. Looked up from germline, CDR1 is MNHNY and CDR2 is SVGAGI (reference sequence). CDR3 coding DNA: TGTGCCAGCAGTCTCCGGGGGGTGGACACTGAAGCTTTCTTT. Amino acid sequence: CASSLRGVDTEAFF.

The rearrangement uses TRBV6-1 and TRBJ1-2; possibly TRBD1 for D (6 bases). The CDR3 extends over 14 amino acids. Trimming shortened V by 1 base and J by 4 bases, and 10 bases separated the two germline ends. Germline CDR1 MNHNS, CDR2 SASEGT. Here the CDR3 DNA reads TGTGCCAGCAGTGAAGGGGGGACATTCTATGGCTACACCTTC. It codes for CASSEGGTFYGYTF.

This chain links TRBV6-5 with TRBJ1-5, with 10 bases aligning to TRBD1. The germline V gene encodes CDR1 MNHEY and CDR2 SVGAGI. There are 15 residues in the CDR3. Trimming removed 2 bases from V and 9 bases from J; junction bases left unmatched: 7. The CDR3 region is CASSYRTGGDWPQHF. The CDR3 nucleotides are TGTGCCAGCAGTTACCGGACAGGGGGGGATTGGCCCCAGCATTTT.